The T cell receptor (beta chain) described here comes from a study of blood T cell repertoires in COVID-19. Produced via immunoSEQ multiplex PCR; TCRdb's table is partial and in-frame only. Among 100,000 to 150,000 clones listed, roughly four fifths were seen once. V lost 2 bases to trimming and J lost 5 bases, with 9 bases between them. The CDR3 is 13 amino acids. Germline V CDR1 and CDR2: SNHLY, FYNNEI. The sample taken for sequencing was peripheral blood. This sequence originates from a man aged 30-40 years with COVID-19, enrolled during active disease. The chain joins TRBV2 to TRBJ1-2; no definite D call. CDR3 residues: CASSESYRYGYTF. The DNA for the CDR3 is TGTGCCAGCAGTGAATCTTACAGATATGGCTACACCTTC.